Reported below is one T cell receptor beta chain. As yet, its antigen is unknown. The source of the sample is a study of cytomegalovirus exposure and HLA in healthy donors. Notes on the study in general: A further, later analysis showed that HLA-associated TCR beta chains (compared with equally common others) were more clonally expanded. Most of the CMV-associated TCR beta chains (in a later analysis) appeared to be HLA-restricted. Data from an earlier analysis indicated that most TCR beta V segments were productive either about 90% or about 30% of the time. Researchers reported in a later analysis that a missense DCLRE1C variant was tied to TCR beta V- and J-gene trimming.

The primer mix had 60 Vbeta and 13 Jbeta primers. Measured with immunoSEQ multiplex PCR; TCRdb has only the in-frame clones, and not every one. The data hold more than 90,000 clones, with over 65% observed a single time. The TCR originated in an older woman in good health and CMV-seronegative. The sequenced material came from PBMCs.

The CDR3 loop is CASSQDPRNSPLHF. The CDR3 bases are TGCGCCAGCAGCCAAGATCCGCGGAATTCACCCCTCCACTTT. J is TRBJ1-6 and V is TRBV4-1; unclear D gene. Germline V CDR1 and CDR2: MGHRA, YSYEKL. V dropped 0 bases and J dropped 7 bases, with 7 bases sitting between them. CDR3 size: 14 residues.